What follows are 12 T cell receptor beta chains derived from one specimen sequenced in a study of PD-L1 blockade in urothelial cancer. Sequenced by immunoSEQ multiplex PCR; TCRdb stores in-frame clones only, minus some. This sample yields under 55,000 clones, of which roughly 90% are seen a single time; roughly 25% belongs to the top ten. Time point given: pretreatment peripheral blood. The specimen comprised PBMCs, sampled around atezolizumab (anti-PD-L1) treatment. The origin of the receptors is a donor aged 40 or over with urothelial cancer.

CDR3: CASSPPGQPSGGGKLFF. Here the CDR3 DNA reads TGTGCCAGCTCACCACCGGGACAGCCCTCGGGAGGGGGAAAACTGTTTTTT. This rearrangement joins TRBV18 to TRBJ1-4; TRBD1 matches at 7 bases. This CDR3 contains 17 residues. V lost 0 bases, J lost 10 bases, and 14 bases stayed unmatched. Germline CDR1 and CDR2: KGHSH and LQKENI. Full variable domain (outside the CDR3, taken from reference TRBV18 and TRBJ1-4): NAGVMQNPRHLVRRRGQEARLRCSPMKGHSHVYWYRQLPEEGLKFMVYLQKENIIDESGMPKERFSAEFPKEGPSILRIQQVVRGDSAAYFCASSPPGQPSGGGKLFFGSGTQLSVL.

V is TRBV5-4 and J is TRBJ2-7, with a possible D match to TRBD2 (7 bases). Germline lookup yields CDR1 SGHNT and CDR2 YYREEE (reference sequence). The CDR3 is 15 residues long. Trimming removed 2 bases at V and 5 bases at J, with 17 bases between. CDR3 sequence (DNA): TGTGCCAGCAGCTTCGGAGGGAGGGGGATCCACGAGCAGTACTTC. This gives the protein CASSFGGRGIHEQYF.

The chain employs TRBV5-4 and TRBJ2-1, with D possibly matching TRBD1 (5 bases). Trimming pared 0 bases from V and 9 bases from J, leaving 13 bases between. CDR1 and CDR2 (germline): SGHNT, YYREEE (reference sequence). There are 14 residues in the CDR3. The CDR3 sequence: CASSLAWGSGEQFF. The DNA for the CDR3 is TGTGCCAGCAGCTTGGCATGGGGCTCGGGTGAGCAGTTCTTC.

The CDR3 spells CASSFQGAYSGANVLTF. The CDR3 nucleotides are TGTGCCAGCAGCTTTCAGGGGGCTTACTCTGGGGCCAACGTCCTGACTTTC. J is TRBJ2-6 and V is TRBV7-9; TRBD1 agrees at 8 bases. With V trimmed by 3 bases and J by 0 bases, 4 bases remained unmatched. CDR1 is SEHNR and CDR2 is FQNEAQ in the germline V gene (reference sequence). The CDR3 consists of 17 residues.

The sample holds one count of this clone. The rearrangement uses TRBV30 and TRBJ2-7, with a tentative D call TRBD1 (6 bases). This CDR3 spans 15 amino acids. Germline assignment: CDR1 GTSNPN and CDR2 SVGIG (reference sequence). V lost 3 bases and J lost 5, with 20 bases in between. The CDR3 region is CAWRDTTGRGDEQYF. The CDR3, as DNA: TGTGCCTGGAGGGACACAACAGGGCGAGGGGACGAGCAGTACTTC.

CDR3 loop: CASREGPGEYGYTF. DNA of the CDR3: TGCGCCAGCAGGGAGGGGCCGGGCGAATATGGCTACACCTTC. This chain joins TRBV4-3 and TRBJ1-2, with D perhaps matching TRBD1 (5 bases). V gave up 6 bases and J gave up 5 bases, with 16 bases separating them. Germline loops: CDR1 LGHNA, CDR2 YSLEER. This CDR3 region has 14 residues.

This chain connects TRBV7-2 to TRBJ2-5, with a weak D call TRBD2 (5 bases). The germline CDR1 and CDR2 sequences are SGHTA and FQGNSA. The V gene lost 2 bases and the J gene lost 5 bases, with 12 bases spanning the gap. This CDR3 spans 14 amino acids. CDR3 nucleotides: TGTGCCAGCAGCTTATCGCGGGCGTCGGAGACCCAGTACTTC. Translation gives CASSLSRASETQYF.

As DNA, the CDR3 is TGTGCCTGGGGGACTAGCGGGAGCTCCTACAATGAGCAGTTCTTC. It encodes CAWGTSGSSYNEQFF. This chain uses TRBV30 with TRBJ2-1; 14 bases are shared with TRBD2. Germline CDR1 is GTSNPN and CDR2 is SVGIG (reference sequence). There are 15 residues in the CDR3. V lost 5 bases and J lost 0; bases outside the gene matches: 0.

This chain links TRBV29-1 with TRBJ2-5; 10 nucleotides match TRBD1. This CDR3 region has 14 residues. CDR1 is SQVTM, CDR2 ANQGSEA, per germline. After removal of 7 bases from V and 7 bases from J, the junction contained 12 bases not matched to a gene. The CDR3, as DNA: TGCAGCGCAAGACAGGGGGCGGGATTGGGGACCCAGTACTTC. It translates to CSARQGAGLGTQYF.

The chain combines TRBV11-3 with TRBJ2-3, with D possibly being TRBD2 (5 bases). Trimming took 4 bases from V and 8 from J, leaving 10 bases between them. The CDR3 covers 12 residues. The germline V gene encodes CDR1 SGHNT and CDR2 YENEEA. The CDR3 here is CASSSRGGTQYF. The CDR3 nucleotides are TGTGCCAGCAGCTCCCGGGGTGGTACGCAGTATTTT.

The chain couples TRBV7-2 to TRBJ1-5, with 9 bases lining up with TRBD1. The germline gives CDR1 SGHTA, CDR2 FQGNSA. The CDR3 spans 14 residues. Losses at the gene ends were 3 bases for V and 6 bases for J; bases not matched to a gene: 3. The CDR3 bases are TGTGCCAGCAGCTTCGACAGGGGGGGTCAGCCCCAGCATTTT. It codes for CASSFDRGGQPQHF.

The chain recombines TRBV27 with TRBJ2-7, with a possible D match to TRBD1 (6 bases). V was shortened by 6 bases and J by 3 bases, with 15 bases between the two germline ends. The CDR3 runs 14 residues. Germline CDR1 is MNHEY and CDR2 is SMNVEV (reference sequence). Here the CDR3 reads CASRTVLDSYEQYF. The CDR3 DNA is TGTGCCAGCAGGACCGTGCTGGACAGCTACGAGCAGTACTTC.